This T cell receptor beta chain was found in a study of patients and donors after allogeneic stem cell transplantation. This CDR3 comprises 18 residues. V was shortened by 0 bases and J by 3 bases, with 18 bases between the two germline ends. The germline CDR1 and CDR2 sequences are SGHAT and FQDESV (reference sequence). TCRdb fed the RT-PCR reads into MiXCR, producing one record per CDR3 protein. The table includes hundreds of thousands of distinct CDR3 sequences, 16% detected once. This clonotype was seen more than once but under ten times. This clonotype was obtained from a human donor who was either an allogeneic HSCT recipient or a stem cell or donor lymphocyte infusion donor (not recorded which). It is not recorded whose cells these are; they may come from a transplant donor. This chain connects TRBV11-1 to TRBJ1-5; tentative D call: TRBD1 (5 bases). Sequencing used blood, either unsorted or a sorted T cell fraction (not recorded which). The CDR3 loop reads CASSLARPGRQINQPQHF. CDR3 in DNA: TGTGCCAGCAGCTTAGCTAGACCGGGACGGCAAATCAATCAGCCCCAGCATTTT.